This TCR beta chain was sequenced for a study of control samples from healthy donors and cancer patients. V dropped 2 bases and J dropped 6 bases, with 19 bases sitting between them. CDR3 length: 16 residues. Looked up from germline, CDR1 is MNHEY and CDR2 is SVGAGI. Produced via immunoSEQ multiplex PCR; TCRdb's table is partial and in-frame only. There are 60,000 to 75,000 clones in the sample; under 90% occur only once, and over 25% lies in the top ten. J is TRBJ1-2 and V is TRBV6-5; no firm D call. The sequence came from a man aged 45-65 years in good health. Sequenced material: blood. The CDR3 sequence is CASSYLESVGSDGYTF. The CDR3 DNA reads TGTGCCAGCAGTTACCTCGAAAGTGTGGGATCGGATGGCTACACCTTC.